These 8 T cell receptor beta chains were all obtained from the same sample, sequenced in a study of blood T cell repertoires in COVID-19. Sequenced by immunoSEQ multiplex PCR; TCRdb stores in-frame clones only, minus some. Among about 190,000 clones listed, about nine tenths were seen once. Sequenced material: peripheral blood. Every receptor here comes from a man in his forties with acute or convalescent COVID-19.

The rearrangement joins TRBV4-2 to TRBJ2-7, with 12 bases lining up with TRBD2. V shed 4 bases, J shed 5 bases, and the junction held 3 bases outside the gene matches. The germline CDR1 and CDR2 sequences are LGHNA and YNFKEQ. The CDR3 is 14 residues long. The CDR3 DNA follows: TGTGCCAGCAGCCCGGGACTAGCGGGCGACGAGCAGTACTTC. This sequence encodes CASSPGLAGDEQYF.

The V and J genes are TRBV5-4 and TRBJ2-7, with 10 bases fitting TRBD2. Germline V gene lookup returns CDR1 SGHNT and CDR2 YYREEE (reference sequence). V was clipped by 0 bases and J by 4 bases; unmatched bases: 1. The CDR3 covers 14 residues. The CDR3 nucleotides read TGTGCCAGCAGCTTGGCTAGCGGGGGTTACGAGCAGTACTTC. Protein sequence: CASSLASGGYEQYF. Variable domain in full (rest from reference TRBV5-4 and TRBJ2-7): ETGVTQSPTHLIKTRGQQVTLRCSSQSGHNTVSWYQQALGQGPQFIFQYYREEENGRGNFPPRFSGLQFPNYSSELNVNALELDDSALYLCASSLASGGYEQYFGPGTRLTVT.

This sequence joins TRBV11-2 and TRBJ1-2; TRBD1 matches at 8 bases. CDR3 length: 18 amino acids. Germline V gives CDR1 SGHAT, CDR2 FQNNGV. J gave up 8 bases and V 5 bases, and 22 bases lay outside the gene matches. In DNA, the CDR3 is TGTGCCAGCAGCAGGACTACATTGGGTCAGGGGGCATGGTCGGGCTACACCTTC. Protein: CASSRTTLGQGAWSGYTF. The entire variable domain, with the rest obtained from reference TRBV11-2 and TRBJ1-2, is as follows: EAGVAQSPRYKIIEKRQSVAFWCNPISGHATLYWYQQILGQGPKLLIQFQNNGVVDDSQLPKDRFSAERLKGVDSTLKIQPAKLEDSAVYLCASSRTTLGQGAWSGYTFGSGTRLTVV.

Here the CDR3 DNA reads TGTGCTAGTGGTTTTGGGCTAGCGGGGGCCAATGAGCAGTTCTTC. Its translation: CASGFGLAGANEQFF. V and J are TRBV12-5 and TRBJ2-1; 10 bases are a match to TRBD2. Germline V lookup: CDR1 LGHNT, CDR2 FRNRAP. V lost 3 bases, J lost 6 bases, and 5 bases stayed unmatched. The CDR3 extends over 15 amino acids.

For the CDR3, the DNA is TGTGCCTGGTCCGGGACAGCAATGGATGGGCAGTACTTC. Translated, it gives CAWSGTAMDGQYF. The chain is built from TRBV30 and TRBJ2-7; 7 bases map to TRBD1. J was trimmed by 9 bases and V by 5 bases; bases with no gene match: 13. Looked up from germline, CDR1 is GTSNPN and CDR2 is SVGIG (reference sequence). This CDR3 has 13 amino acids.

This clone was seen a handful of times. V and J are TRBV3-1 (or the pseudogene TRBV3-2) and TRBJ2-5; 13 bases are shared with TRBD2. Trimming removed 1 base from V and 5 bases from J; junction bases left unmatched: 4. Germline V CDR1 and CDR2: LGHDT, YNNKEL (reference sequence). CDR3 length: 16 residues. DNA of the CDR3: TGTGCCAGCAGCCAAGCGGGGACTAGCGGGGTGGAGACCCAGTACTTC. This codes for CASSQAGTSGVETQYF.

The genes are TRBV7-9 and TRBJ2-1, with D possibly being TRBD2 (6 bases). This CDR3 region has 15 residues. Germline V gene sequence: CDR1 SEHNR, CDR2 FQNEAQ (reference sequence). V lost 3 bases, J lost 7 bases, and 16 bases lay in between. For the CDR3, the DNA is TGTGCCAGCAGCTTCCCGGGAAATCGGGGGAATGAGCAGTTCTTC. Translation gives CASSFPGNRGNEQFF.

The chain is built from TRBV23-1 and TRBJ1-4; 10 bases agree with TRBD1. TRBV23-1 is marked as an open reading frame, function uncertain. With V trimmed by 8 bases and J by 0 bases, 12 bases remained unmatched. There are 18 residues in the CDR3. In DNA form, the CDR3 reads TGCGCCAGCGGGACTGAGACAGGGGGCGTCCCAACTAATGAAAAACTGTTTTTT. Its translation is CASGTETGGVPTNEKLFF.